The present entry profiles one T cell receptor beta chain with its context. A junction end diverges from the germline sequence, so it may reflect a read error. This specimen belongs to a study of OX40 agonist ivuxolimab in advanced cancers. Background on the study: Having had anti-PD-1, anti-PD-L1 or anti-CTLA-4 therapy before was allowed, and about 42% had some.

Exclusion of a patient followed from autoimmune disease history or systemic immunosuppression. Sequencing used immunoSEQ multiplex PCR; TCRdb keeps in-frame clones, though not all of them. The sample contains 70,000 to 85,000 clones, more than 90% of which appear only once. The source was CD4+ or CD8+ T cells sorted from blood, collected in a trial of the OX40 agonist ivuxolimab. The sequence came from an adult with an advanced solid tumor such as melanoma, head and neck, liver or kidney cancer.

CDR3 in amino acids: CASSLAGASYNEQFF. CDR3 nucleotide sequence: TGTGCCAGCAGCCTAGCGGGAGCAAGCTACAATGAGCAGTTCTTC. The rearrangement joins TRBV7-2 to TRBJ2-1, with 10 bases identical to TRBD2. Germline-derived CDR1 and CDR2 are SGHTA and FQGNSA. The CDR3 has 15 residues.